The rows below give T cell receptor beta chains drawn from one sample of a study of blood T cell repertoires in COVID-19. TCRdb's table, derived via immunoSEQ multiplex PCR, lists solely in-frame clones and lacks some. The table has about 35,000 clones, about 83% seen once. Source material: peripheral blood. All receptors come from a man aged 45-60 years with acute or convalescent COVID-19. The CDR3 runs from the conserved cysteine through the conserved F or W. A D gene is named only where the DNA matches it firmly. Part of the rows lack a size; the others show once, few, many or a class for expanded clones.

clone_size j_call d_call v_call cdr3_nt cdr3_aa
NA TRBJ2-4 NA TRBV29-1 TGCAGCGTCCGGGCTATTTTGAGGGACATTCAGTACTTC CSVRAILRDIQYF
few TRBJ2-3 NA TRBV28 TGTGCCAGCAGACGGTTCGGGGACACAGATACGCAGTATTTT CASRRFGDTDTQYF
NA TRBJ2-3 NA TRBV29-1 TGCAGCGTTGAGGGGTCAGCGGCGGTCACAGATACGCAGTATTTT CSVEGSAAVTDTQYF
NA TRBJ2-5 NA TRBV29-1 TGCAGCGTTTTGACGGGAGAGACCCAGTACTTC CSVLTGETQYF
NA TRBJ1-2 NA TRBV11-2 TGTGCCAGCAGCTTCGATCAGGGGATCGGCTACACCTTC CASSFDQGIGYTF
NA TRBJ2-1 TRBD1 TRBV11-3 TGTGCCAGCAGCATCACAGGGGGTGAGCAGTTCTTC CASSITGGEQFF
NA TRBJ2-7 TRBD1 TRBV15 TGTGCCACCAGTCCCGGGACAGGGGCATCCTACGAGCAGTACTTC CATSPGTGASYEQYF
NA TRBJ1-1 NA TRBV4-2 TGTGCCAGCAGCCTTTCCGGGACACCCTACGAAGCTTTCTTT CASSLSGTPYEAFF
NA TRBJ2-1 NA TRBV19 TGTGCCAGTAGCATCGGGGGGCTACGCCCCGAGCAGTTCTTC CASSIGGLRPEQFF
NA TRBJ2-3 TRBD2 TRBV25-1 TGTGCCAGCAGTGGGACTAGCGGCACAGATACGCAGTATTTT CASSGTSGTDTQYF
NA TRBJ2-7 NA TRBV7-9 TGTGCCAGCAGCCCTCAGGGGATCGGGTACGAGCAGTACTTC CASSPQGIGYEQYF
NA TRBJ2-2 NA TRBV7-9 TGTGCCAGCAGCTCCCTCTTCGGGAAGAACACCGGGGAGCTGTTTTTT CASSSLFGKNTGELFF
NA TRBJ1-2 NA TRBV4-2 TGTGCCAGCAGCCAAGACCCCGACAGGCCTAACTATGGCTACACCTTC CASSQDPDRPNYGYTF
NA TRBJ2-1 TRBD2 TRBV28 TGTGCCAGCAGTTTACTAGCGGGTAGTATCGGCAATGAGCAGTTCTTC CASSLLAGSIGNEQFF
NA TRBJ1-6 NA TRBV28 TGTGCCAGCAGTTTATCAGACAGACTTCATTCACCCCTCCACTTT CASSLSDRLHSPLHF
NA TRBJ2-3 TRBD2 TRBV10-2 TGCGCCAGCCGGACTAGCGCTAGCACAGATACGCAGTATTTT CASRTSASTDTQYF
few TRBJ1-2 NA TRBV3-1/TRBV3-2 TGTGCCAGCAGCCAAGAGCATGGTAACAGTAGGGGCTACACCTTC CASSQEHGNSRGYTF
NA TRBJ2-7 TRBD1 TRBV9 TGTGCCAGCAGCATGACAGGGGGCGACGAGCAGTACTTC CASSMTGGDEQYF
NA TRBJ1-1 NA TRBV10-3 TGTGCCATCAGTGCACAGCAGAACACTGAAGCTTTCTTT CAISAQQNTEAFF
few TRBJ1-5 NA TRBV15 TGTGCCACCAGCAGAGAGGGAGAGGGCGGCAATCAGCCCCAGCATTTT CATSREGEGGNQPQHF
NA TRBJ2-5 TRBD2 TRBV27 TGTGCCAGCAGTTGGAGCGGGGCTCCGATTGAGACCCAGTACTTC CASSWSGAPIETQYF
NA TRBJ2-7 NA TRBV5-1 TGCGCCAGCAGCTTGGACACTAGGTACTACGAGCAGTACTTC CASSLDTRYYEQYF
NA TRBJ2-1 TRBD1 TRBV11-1 TGTGCCAGCAGGAGGGGACAGGGGGCGATCAATGAGCAGTTCTTC CASRRGQGAINEQFF
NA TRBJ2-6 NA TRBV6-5 TGTGCCAGCAGCGGAGGTCCCTCTGGGGCCAACGTCCTGACTTTC CASSGGPSGANVLTF
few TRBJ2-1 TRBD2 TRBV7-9 TGTGCCAGCAGCTTACCCGCCAGACTAGCGGGGAGATACAATGAGCAGTTCTTC CASSLPARLAGRYNEQFF
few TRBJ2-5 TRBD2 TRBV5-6 TGTGCCAGCAGCCTTATTGGGACTAGCGGGAGACAGACCCAGTACTTC CASSLIGTSGRQTQYF
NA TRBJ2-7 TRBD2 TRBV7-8 TGTGCCAGCAGCTTTCAGGTAGCGGGGGTCGAGCAGTACTTC CASSFQVAGVEQYF
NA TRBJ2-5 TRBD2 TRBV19 TGTGCCACCGATCCGGGGGGGCGGAGAATGGAGACCCAGTACTTC CATDPGGRRMETQYF